This T cell receptor (beta chain) derives from a study of blood T cell repertoires in COVID-19. V lost 4 bases, J lost 0 bases, and 6 bases stayed unmatched. This CDR3 contains 14 residues. CDR1 GTSNPN and CDR2 SVGIG come from the germline V gene (reference sequence). This table comes from immunoSEQ multiplex PCR, and its TCRdb copy is limited to in-frame clones, with some not included. The sample has hundreds of thousands of clones, 80% to 90% seen once. The V call is TRBV30, the J call TRBJ2-7, with 7 nucleotides matching TRBD2. This TCR was sampled from a man between 18 and 29 years old with COVID-19, enrolled during active disease. Specimen: peripheral blood. The DNA of the CDR3 is TGTGCCTGGAATGATGAGCGGGGCTCCTACGAGCAGTACTTC. It yields the protein CAWNDERGSYEQYF. Supplemented by reference TRBV30 and TRBJ2-7, the full variable domain reads SQTIHQWPATLVQPVGSPLSLECTVEGTSNPNLYWYRQAAGRGLQLLFYSVGIGQISSEVPQNLSASRPQDRQFILSSKKLLLSDSGFYLCAWNDERGSYEQYFGPGTRLTVT.